The 8 T cell receptor beta chains listed next were all sequenced from one sample in a study of high-grade serous ovarian cancer treatment subgroups (dated by TCRdb to the early 2020s). Tumor samples were collected prior to definitive surgery or chemotherapy. The method behind the library was the immunoSEQ multiplex PCR assay. Sourced from immuneACCESS, this table was stored by TCRdb with only in-frame sequences that have V and J called. A share of the clones is absent; for the studies checked, an unresolved V gene accounts for under half, and the remainder has no known explanation. The sample has over a thousand clones on record, 65% to 70% of them singletons. 8% to 10% of the sample is taken by the ten largest. The sequencing input was tumor tissue. Receptors originate from a human donor with high-grade serous ovarian cancer.

This chain uses TRBV27 with TRBJ2-7, with D possibly being TRBD2 (6 bases). The germline V gene has CDR1 MNHEY and CDR2 SMNVEV (reference sequence). V shed 3 bases and J shed 7 bases, with 19 bases lying between them. The CDR3 loop spans 15 amino acids. This CDR3 reads CASSFWAGFGGEQYF. DNA of the CDR3: TGTGCCAGCAGTTTTTGGGCAGGGTTTGGGGGGGAGCAGTACTTC.

V usage is TRBV19 and J usage is TRBJ2-3; 9 bases are a match to TRBD2. The ends lost 6 bases at V and 4 bases at J; junction bases unmatched: 2. CDR1 is LNHDA and CDR2 is SQIVND in the germline V gene (reference sequence). This CDR3 comprises 13 residues. The DNA of the CDR3 is TGTGCCAGTAGGGTAGCGGGGGCAGATACGCAGTATTTT. It specifies CASRVAGADTQYF.

J is TRBJ1-1 and V is TRBV29-1; TRBD1 matches at 8 bases. The germline V gene has CDR1 SQVTM and CDR2 ANQGSEA. The CDR3 extends over 16 amino acids. With V trimmed by 6 bases and J by 0 bases, 12 bases remained unmatched. CDR3 nucleotides: TGCAGCGTACTCGGACAGGGAGCCTCAATGAACACTGAAGCTTTCTTT. Protein product: CSVLGQGASMNTEAFF. Using reference TRBV29-1 and TRBJ1-1 for the parts outside the CDR3, the full variable domain is SAVISQKPSRDICQRGTSLTIQCQVDSQVTMMFWYRQQPGQSLTLIATANQGSEATYESGFVIDKFPISRPNLTFSTLTVSNMSPEDSSIYLCSVLGQGASMNTEAFFGQGTRLTVV.

The chain carries TRBV4-1 and TRBJ2-2; a weak D match, TRBD2 (7 bases). The germline CDR1 and CDR2 sequences are MGHRA and YSYEKL. The CDR3 consists of 14 residues. With 0 bases removed from V and 8 bases from J, the gap between germline ends came to 10 bases. CDR3 nucleotides: TGCGCCAGCAGCCAAGAAGGGGGGGTTGGGGAGCTGTTTTTT. Its protein product is CASSQEGGVGELFF.

The chain has TRBV9 and TRBJ1-6, with a possible D match to TRBD1 (5 bases). Germline lookup yields CDR1 SGDLS and CDR2 YYNGEE. The CDR3 extends over 14 amino acids. Trimming stripped 4 bases from V and 6 bases from J, with 11 bases between. The CDR3 reads CASSTGPLNSPLHF. In DNA, the CDR3 is TGTGCCAGCAGCACGGGGCCCCTTAATTCACCCCTCCACTTT. Full variable domain (rest looked up from reference TRBV9 and TRBJ1-6): DSGVTQTPKHLITATGQRVTLRCSPRSGDLSVYWYQQSLDQGLQFLIQYYNGEERAKGNILERFSAQQFPDLHSELNLSSLELGDSALYFCASSTGPLNSPLHFGNGTRLTVT.

In its sample, this clone was seen once. J is TRBJ2-1 and V is TRBV7-6, with a weak D call TRBD2 (5 bases). Trimming pared 1 base from V and 10 bases from J, leaving 17 bases between. CDR1 is SGHVS and CDR2 is FNYEAQ in the germline V gene. The CDR3 is made up of 15 amino acids. Here the CDR3 reads CASSLVLGGFEEQFF. CDR3 DNA: TGTGCCAGCAGCTTAGTACTAGGCGGGTTTGAGGAGCAGTTCTTC.

The rearrangement links TRBV25-1 to TRBJ2-1; D is tentatively TRBD1 or TRBD2 (6 bases each). V lost 7 bases and J 2 bases, leaving 15 bases between the germline ends. Per the germline V gene, CDR1 is MGHDK and CDR2 is SYGVNS. The CDR3 runs to 15 residues. CDR3 residues: CASTEEGGAYNEQFF. The CDR3 DNA reads TGTGCCAGCACCGAAGAGGGGGGCGCCTACAATGAGCAGTTCTTC.

The chain employs TRBV7-1 and TRBJ1-1; D is uncertain. TRBV7-1 carries the ORF label, with uncertain function. The V end was cut by 5 bases, the J end by 5 bases, with 15 bases between. This CDR3 is built from 14 residues. CDR3 sequence (DNA): TGTGCCAGCAGCATAATTGGCGGCGGAACTGAAGCTTTCTTT. Its protein product is CASSIIGGGTEAFF.